The TCR beta chain described here comes from a study of radiation and T cells in renal cell carcinoma (TCRdb year 2020). For context, the study as a whole: Samples came from a clinical trial, in which primary renal cell carcinomas received 15 Gy stereotactic body radiation therapy followed by nephrectomy 4 weeks later. In total, 50 to 60 samples, comprising 26 tumors and some 27 peripheral blood samples, were subjected to TCR beta sequencing. In the approximately 58 samples combined, some 4 million unique CDR3 nucleotide sequences were found, encoding 2 million to 3 million unique CDR3 amino acid sequences.

The immunoSEQ kit was used, according to the manufacturer's recommendations, to generate TCR beta libraries from genomic DNA. To prepare the libraries, a first multiplex PCR with proprietary primers was run, followed by a second PCR that added unique barcodes, and a bead cleanup was done after each round. A kit-provided positive control reaction and a negative control reaction were included in every sample batch. The final libraries were assessed on an Agilent 4200 TapeStation D1000 ScreenTape, pooled by volume, and quantified by qPCR. Sequencing was performed on an Illumina NextSeq500 with a MidOutput 150-cycle cartridge, and 156 Read1 and 15 Index1 cycles were run with kit custom primers. The pooled library was loaded at about 1 pM with roughly 20% PhiX control spiked in. The published analysis was carried out like this. Vendor-processed data were analyzed in R, and a clonotype was defined as all T cells sharing the same CDR3 nucleotide sequence. In the clone abundance analyses, frequencies were normalized to the 10,000 most abundant clones in each sample. Public T cell clones, which averaged fewer than five per sample, were excluded before analysis. An abundance difference of at least 32-fold between compartments was the criterion for calling clonotypes tumor-enriched or baseline blood-enriched. A beta-binomial differential abundance model was used to identify clonotypes that were expanded or contracted between blood time points. Similarity between tumor and blood repertoires was quantified using the Baroni-Urbani and Buser coefficient, and groups were compared with two-tailed Wilcoxon tests in R. In TCRdb, the immuneACCESS table is reduced to in-frame sequences with V and J assigned. These tables do not hold every clone; where another copy was compared, an unresolved V gene accounts for under half, and the others remain unexplained. The V and J calls and clone size come from that table; D and trimming were worked out from the DNA. Present in this sample are around 94,000 clones, about 88% of which were seen just once. The ten largest account for under 9.5% of the sample.

In the paper's terms, the time point label means: baseline pretreatment blood. Interpreted using the paper, the treatment or condition label stands for: 15 Gy SBRT to primary tumor, nephrectomy 4 weeks later. To track tumor-enriched clonotypes, serial peripheral blood was sampled from radiation-treated patients at baseline and at 2 weeks and 4 weeks after SBRT. Renal cell carcinoma with clear cell pathology was present in all patients. Genomic DNA for TCR sequencing was prepared using the QIAamp DNA Blood Mini Kit (Qiagen). The analyses included just those samples that passed every quality control check. The CDR3 sequence holds 16 residues, the cysteine and phenylalanine included. Only the CDR3 DNA stays, 48 bases, in frame from base 1. For this chain, trimming is 4 bases at the V end and 5 bases at the J end, and the number of junction bases without a gene match is 11. Sequences SGDLS (CDR1) and YYNGEE (CDR2) are obtained from the germline V gene.

This clone was found a few times. Its recognized antigen is unknown. The input lacks base qualities; no much larger clone sits a single base away. Findings and caveats that apply to the study as a whole: Top tumor clonotypes rose in blood from baseline to 2 weeks post-radiation, then contracted by 4 weeks, suggesting transient expansion of tumor-resident clones. Blood repertoire dynamics were not followed beyond 4 weeks after treatment. Because the trial had a single-armed design, the trial could not examine how radiation dose or scheduling affected the TCR repertoire. No pretreatment tumor biopsies were available, so the baseline intratumoral presence of clonotypes could not be determined.

The material sequenced was blood, taken from a patient whose treatment included radiotherapy and nephrectomy. This TCR was recovered from a man aged 45-60 years with renal cell carcinoma. The rearranged segments are TRBV9 and TRBJ2-5, with TRBD2 identical over 10 junction bases. The CDR3 loop reads CASSPYSGGPEETQYF. The nucleotide sequence is TGTGCCAGCAGCCCATATAGCGGGGGGCCAGAGGAGACCCAGTACTTC.